This T cell receptor (beta chain) comes out of a study of blood T cell repertoires in COVID-19. Looked up from germline, CDR1 is KGHSH and CDR2 is LQKENI. V was shortened by 3 bases and J by 7 bases, with 10 bases between the two germline ends. The CDR3 sequence is 13 residues long. How the authors handled the data: Using reference gene primer amplification, nucleated cell counts were estimated. This table comes from immunoSEQ multiplex PCR, and its TCRdb copy is limited to in-frame clones, with some not included. D and trimming were read from the DNA, whereas the V and J calls and clone size are those reported in that table. The data hold some 150,000 clones, with 89% observed a single time.

Sequences were obtained from peripheral blood. The chain is built from TRBV18 and TRBJ2-1, with a possible D match to TRBD1 (5 bases). The receptor was derived from a man between 60 and 70 years old with acute or convalescent COVID-19. CDR3 sequence: CASSPRQGNEQFF. CDR3 bases: TGTGCCAGCTCACCGAGGCAGGGTAATGAGCAGTTCTTC.